This TCR beta chain was recorded in a study of blood T cell repertoires in COVID-19. The overall study: The United States, Italy and Spain provided the acute and convalescent COVID-19 samples. In each case, the material was cDNA or gDNA derived from T cells, B-cell-depleted T cells, or PBMCs.

This CDR3 is 13 amino acids long. Germline V gives CDR1 SGHAT, CDR2 FQNNGV. V was shortened by 2 bases and J by 1 base, with 5 bases between the two germline ends. As originally analysed: By means of reference gene primer amplification, nucleated cell counts were estimated. Libraries were prepared by immunoSEQ multiplex PCR; TCRdb keeps only in-frame clonotypes and omits some of them. That table furnishes V, J and clone size, whereas the DNA furnished D and trimming. The table records around 250,000 clones, about 82% of them present only once. This rearrangement joins TRBV11-2 to TRBJ1-1; D gene uncertain. Sequenced material: peripheral blood. The TCR originated in a man between 45 and 60 years old with active or convalescent COVID-19. CDR3 residues: CASSLMRNTEAFF. The CDR3 DNA sequence: TGTGCCAGCAGCTTAATGAGGAACACTGAAGCTTTCTTT.